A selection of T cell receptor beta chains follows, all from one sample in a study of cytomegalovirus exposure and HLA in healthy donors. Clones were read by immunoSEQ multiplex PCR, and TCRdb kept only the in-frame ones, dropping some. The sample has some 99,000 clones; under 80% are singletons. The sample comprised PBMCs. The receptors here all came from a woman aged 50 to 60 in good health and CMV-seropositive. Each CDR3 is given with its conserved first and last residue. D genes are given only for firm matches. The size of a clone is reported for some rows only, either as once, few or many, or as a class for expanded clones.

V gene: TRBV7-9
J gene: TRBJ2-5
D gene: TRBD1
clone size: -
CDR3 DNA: TGTTCCAGCAGCCCGGACAGGGTGGAGACCCAGTACTTC
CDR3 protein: CSSSPDRVETQYF

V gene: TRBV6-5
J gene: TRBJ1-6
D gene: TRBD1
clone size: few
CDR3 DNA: TGTGCCAGCAGTTACAGGGGGCATAATTCACCCCTCCACTTT
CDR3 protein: CASSYRGHNSPLHF

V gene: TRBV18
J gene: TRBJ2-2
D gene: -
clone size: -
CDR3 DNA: TGTGCCAGCTCACCTCGTAATGGGGACTCCGGGGAGCTGTTTTTT
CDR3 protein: CASSPRNGDSGELFF

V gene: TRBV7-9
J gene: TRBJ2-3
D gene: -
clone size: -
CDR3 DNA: TGTTCCAGCAGCCCGGGGACTTCATTCACAGATACGCAGTATTTT
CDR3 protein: CSSSPGTSFTDTQYF

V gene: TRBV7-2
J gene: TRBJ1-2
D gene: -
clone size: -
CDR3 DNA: TGTGCCAGCAGCTTAGCAGGGGAGGTCTATGGCTACACCTTC
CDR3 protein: CASSLAGEVYGYTF

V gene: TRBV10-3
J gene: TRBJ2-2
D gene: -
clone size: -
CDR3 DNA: TGTGCCATCAGTGAGTCGAAGACAGTGAGCACCGGGGAGCTGTTTTTT
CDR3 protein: CAISESKTVSTGELFF

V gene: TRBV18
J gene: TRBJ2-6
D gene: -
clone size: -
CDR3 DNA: TGTGCCAGCTCACCCGTGAACAGGCTTGGGTTAGGCTCTGGGGCCAACGTCCTGACTTTC
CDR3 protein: CASSPVNRLGLGSGANVLTF

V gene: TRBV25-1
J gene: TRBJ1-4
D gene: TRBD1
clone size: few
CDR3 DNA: TGTGCCAGCAGTGAAGGACAGGGGGGTGGTGAAAAACTGTTTTTT
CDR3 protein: CASSEGQGGGEKLFF

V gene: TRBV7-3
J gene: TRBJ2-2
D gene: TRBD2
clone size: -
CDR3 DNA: TGTGCCAGCAGCTTGGGAGGTGCGGGAGGGCTTGGCACCGGGGAGCTGTTTTTT
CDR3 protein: CASSLGGAGGLGTGELFF

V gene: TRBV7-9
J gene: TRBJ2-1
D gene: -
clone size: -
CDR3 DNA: TGTTCCAGCAGCTTTTCGGGAAACGATGAGCAGTTCTTC
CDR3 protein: CSSSFSGNDEQFF

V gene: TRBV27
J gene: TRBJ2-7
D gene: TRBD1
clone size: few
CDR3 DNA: TGTGCCAGCAGTACCGGGACAGGGATCTACGAGCAGTACTTC
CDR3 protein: CASSTGTGIYEQYF

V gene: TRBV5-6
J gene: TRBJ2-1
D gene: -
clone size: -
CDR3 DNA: TGTGCCAGCAGCTTAACGGGTACAAACTTCAATGAGCAGTTCTTC
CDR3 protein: CASSLTGTNFNEQFF

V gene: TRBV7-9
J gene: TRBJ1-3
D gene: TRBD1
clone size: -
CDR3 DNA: TGTTCCAGCAGCTTATACGGACAGGGGTCCGGAAACACCATATATTTT
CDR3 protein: CSSSLYGQGSGNTIYF

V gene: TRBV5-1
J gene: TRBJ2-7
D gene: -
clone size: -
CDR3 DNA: TGCGCCAGCACCCTTCAGGGCCGATTTTACGAGCAGTACTTC
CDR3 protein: CASTLQGRFYEQYF

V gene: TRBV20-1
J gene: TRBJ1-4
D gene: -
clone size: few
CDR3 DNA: TGCAGTGCTAGACCCGTTGAAAAACTGTTTTTT
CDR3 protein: CSARPVEKLFF

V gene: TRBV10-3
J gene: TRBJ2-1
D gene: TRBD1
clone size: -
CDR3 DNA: TGTGCCATCAGGCCGGGACAGGGGATCAATGAGCAGTTCTTC
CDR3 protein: CAIRPGQGINEQFF

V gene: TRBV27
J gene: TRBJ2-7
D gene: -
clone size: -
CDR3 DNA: TGTGCCAGCAATACGGCGGGCTCCTACGAGCAGTACTTC
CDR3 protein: CASNTAGSYEQYF

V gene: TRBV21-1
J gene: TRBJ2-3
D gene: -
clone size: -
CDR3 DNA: TGTGCCAGCAGCAAAGGACTAGCCCACACAGATACGCAGTATTTT
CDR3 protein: CASSKGLAHTDTQYF

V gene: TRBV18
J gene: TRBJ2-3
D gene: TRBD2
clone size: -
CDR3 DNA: TGTGCCAGCTCACCCGTAGCGGGAGGACTAGCAGATACGCAGTATTTT
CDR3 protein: CASSPVAGGLADTQYF

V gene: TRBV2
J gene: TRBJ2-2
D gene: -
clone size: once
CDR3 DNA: TGTGCCAGCAGTGGCACAGGGTGGGGCGGGGAGCTGTTTTTT
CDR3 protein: CASSGTGWGGELFF

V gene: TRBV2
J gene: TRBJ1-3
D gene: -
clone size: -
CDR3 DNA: TGTGCCAGCAGCCCCATTTTCTCTGGAAACACCATATATTTT
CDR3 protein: CASSPIFSGNTIYF

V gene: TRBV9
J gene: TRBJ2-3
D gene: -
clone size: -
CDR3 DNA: TGTGCCAGCAGCGTAGCGGGGGTCGGCACGCAGTATTTT
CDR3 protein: CASSVAGVGTQYF

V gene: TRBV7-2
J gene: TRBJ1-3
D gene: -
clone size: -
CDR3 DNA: TGTGCCAGCAGCTTCCGCCGGGATTCCTCGAACACCATATATTTT
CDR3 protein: CASSFRRDSSNTIYF

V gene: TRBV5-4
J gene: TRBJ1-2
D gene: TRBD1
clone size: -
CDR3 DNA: TGTGCCAGCAGCGACAGGGTAAACTATGGCTACACCTTC
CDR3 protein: CASSDRVNYGYTF

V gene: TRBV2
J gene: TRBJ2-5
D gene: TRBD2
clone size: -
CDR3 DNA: TGTGCCAGCAGTGACGGTAGCGGGTCCGTGGAGACCCAGTACTTC
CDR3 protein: CASSDGSGSVETQYF

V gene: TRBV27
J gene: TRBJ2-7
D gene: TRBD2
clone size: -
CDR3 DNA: TGTGCCAGCAGTCTTATTCTCCCGGCGGGAGGGCCTAGCGAGCAGTACTTC
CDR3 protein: CASSLILPAGGPSEQYF

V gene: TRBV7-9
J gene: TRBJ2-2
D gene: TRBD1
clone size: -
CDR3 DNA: TGTGCCAGCAGCTTAGGGGGACAGGGTGACACCGGGGAGCTGTTTTTT
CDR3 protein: CASSLGGQGDTGELFF

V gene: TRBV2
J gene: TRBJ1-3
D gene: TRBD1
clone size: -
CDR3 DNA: TGTGCCAGCGTAAAAGGGGGCGCGTACACCATATATTTT
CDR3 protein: CASVKGGAYTIYF

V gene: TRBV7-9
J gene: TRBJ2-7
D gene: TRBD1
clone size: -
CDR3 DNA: TGTGCCAGCAGTGGGACAGGGGGCCTCGAGCAGTACTTC
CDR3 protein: CASSGTGGLEQYF

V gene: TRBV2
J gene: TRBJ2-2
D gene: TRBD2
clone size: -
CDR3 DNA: TGTGCCAGCAGTACGGGAGGGCCAAGGGGCGGGGAGCTGTTTTTT
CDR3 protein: CASSTGGPRGGELFF

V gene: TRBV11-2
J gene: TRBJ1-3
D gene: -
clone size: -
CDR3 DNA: TGTGCCAGCAGCTTGGTTCCAGGGACTGCCTCTGGAAACACCATATATTTT
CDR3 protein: CASSLVPGTASGNTIYF

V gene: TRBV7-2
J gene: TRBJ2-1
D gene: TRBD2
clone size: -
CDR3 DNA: TGTGCCAGCAGCTTTTGGGCGGGAGAAGGCAATGAGCAGTTCTTC
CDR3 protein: CASSFWAGEGNEQFF

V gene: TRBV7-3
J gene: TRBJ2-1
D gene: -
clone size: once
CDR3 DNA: TGTGCCAGCAGCTTTAGGGGCGCGGACAATGAGCAGTTCTTC
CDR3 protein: CASSFRGADNEQFF

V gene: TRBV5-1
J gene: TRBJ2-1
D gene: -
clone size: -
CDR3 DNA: TGCGCCAGCAGCCCGGGGGGCGGCAATGAGCAGTTCTTC
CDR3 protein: CASSPGGGNEQFF

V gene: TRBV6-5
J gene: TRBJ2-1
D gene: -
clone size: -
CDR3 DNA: TGTGCCAGCATGGAGGGAGTGAGGGACAATGAGCAGTTCTTC
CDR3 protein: CASMEGVRDNEQFF

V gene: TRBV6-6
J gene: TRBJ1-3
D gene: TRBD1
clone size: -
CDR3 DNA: TGTGCCAGCACTAGGGGGACAGGGGGTGGAAACACCATATATTTT
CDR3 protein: CASTRGTGGGNTIYF

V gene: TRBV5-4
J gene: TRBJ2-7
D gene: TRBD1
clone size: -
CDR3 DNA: TGTGCCAGCAGCTCTCGACAGGGGCGGAGCTCCTACGAGCAGTACTTC
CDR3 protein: CASSSRQGRSSYEQYF

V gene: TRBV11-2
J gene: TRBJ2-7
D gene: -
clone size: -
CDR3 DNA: TGTGCCAGCAGCAGGAGTAGAGTCGGCTACGAGCAGTACTTC
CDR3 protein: CASSRSRVGYEQYF

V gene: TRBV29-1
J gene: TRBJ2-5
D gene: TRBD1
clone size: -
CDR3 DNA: TGCAGCGTTTACAGGGGTGACCAAGAGACCCAGTACTTC
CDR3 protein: CSVYRGDQETQYF

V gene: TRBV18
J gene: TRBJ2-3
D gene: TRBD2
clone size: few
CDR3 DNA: TGTGCCAGCTCAGGGGGACTAGCGGGCACAGATACGCAGTATTTT
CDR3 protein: CASSGGLAGTDTQYF

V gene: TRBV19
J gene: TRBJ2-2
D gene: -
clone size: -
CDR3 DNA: TGTGCCAGTAGTATGAGGCTGTACACCGGGGAGCTGTTTTTT
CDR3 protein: CASSMRLYTGELFF

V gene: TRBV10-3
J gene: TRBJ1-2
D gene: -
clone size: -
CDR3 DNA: TGTGCCATCAGTGATGACAGGCTAACCTATGGCTACACCTTC
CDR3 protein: CAISDDRLTYGYTF

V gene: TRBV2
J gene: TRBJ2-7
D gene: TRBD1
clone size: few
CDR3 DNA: TGTGCCAGCAGTCTCAGGGGGCGCGCCCCCTACGAGCAGTACTTC
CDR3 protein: CASSLRGRAPYEQYF